These T cell receptor beta chains were read from a single sample in a study of cytomegalovirus exposure and HLA in healthy donors. Data came from immunoSEQ multiplex PCR; TCRdb stores just in-frame clones and leaves some out. The table lists roughly 130,000 clones, roughly 77% of them singletons. Sequencing was done on a sample of PBMCs. The source of these receptors is a man younger than 40 in good health and CMV-seronegative. Each CDR3 is given with its conserved first and last residue. D genes are given only for firm matches. Only part of the rows carry a size: once, few, many, or a class if the clone is expanded.

j_call	clone_size	d_call	cdr3_length	v_call	cdr3_nt	cdr3_aa
TRBJ2-1	-	-	14	TRBV6-4	TGTGCCAGCAGTGACTCCCCCAGAGGCAATGAGCAGTTCTTC	CASSDSPRGNEQFF
TRBJ2-7	once	-	12	TRBV25-1	TGTGCCAGCAAGGGGGTAACCTCCGAGCAGTACTTC	CASKGVTSEQYF
TRBJ1-2	-	-	14	TRBV6-5	TGTGCCAGCAGCCGCGGACTGACCTTCTATGGCTACACCTTC	CASSRGLTFYGYTF
TRBJ2-2	once	TRBD1	16	TRBV18	TGTGCCAGCTCACGACAGGGATGGGTGAACACCGGGGAGCTGTTTTTT	CASSRQGWVNTGELFF
TRBJ2-5	-	-	14	TRBV2	TGTGCCAGTGGGATAGGACAAATCGGAGAGACCCAGTACTTC	CASGIGQIGETQYF
TRBJ2-7	-	-	15	TRBV5-1	TGCGCCAGCAGCTTGGGACGGTCGGGCTCCTACGAGCAGTACTTC	CASSLGRSGSYEQYF
TRBJ2-7	few	TRBD2	18	TRBV7-2	TGTGCCAGCAGCACCCTAGCGGGAGGTTTCGGCAGGTCCTACGAGCAGTACTTC	CASSTLAGGFGRSYEQYF
TRBJ1-4	once	-	19	TRBV2	TGTGCCAGCAGTGAAACGGGACTCTTTGGTCGCTCAACTAATGAAAAACTGTTTTTT	CASSETGLFGRSTNEKLFF
TRBJ1-5	-	-	13	TRBV6-1	TGTGCCAGCGGGGAGAATAGCAATCAGCCCCAGCATTTT	CASGENSNQPQHF
TRBJ1-2	-	-	13	TRBV6-1	TGTGCCAGCAGTGAAGACAGGGACTATGGCTACACCTTC	CASSEDRDYGYTF
TRBJ2-3	-	TRBD2	16	TRBV4-2	TGTGCCAGCAGCGGCTCTAGCGGGAGGCCCTCAGATACGCAGTATTTT	CASSGSSGRPSDTQYF
TRBJ1-5	-	TRBD1	16	TRBV5-3	TGTGCCAGAAGCTTGGCACTACAGGGGGCATATCAGCCCCAGCATTTT	CARSLALQGAYQPQHF
TRBJ2-2	-	TRBD2	16	TRBV7-3	TGTGCCAGCAGCTATGGTAGCGGGGGGAACACCGGGGAGCTGTTTTTT	CASSYGSGGNTGELFF
TRBJ2-5	few	-	15	TRBV4-1	TGCGCCAGTGGATCCGAAGCGGAGGCCGGAGGGGCCCAGTACTTC	CASGSEAEAGGAQYF
TRBJ2-1	-	-	13	TRBV5-1	TGCGCCAGCAGCTTGGCGCCGGTCAATGAGCAGTTCTTC	CASSLAPVNEQFF
TRBJ1-5	once	-	13	TRBV7-6	TGTGCCAGCAGCTTAGGGGGGGATCAGCCCCAGCATTTT	CASSLGGDQPQHF
TRBJ1-1	-	-	16	TRBV15	TGTGCCACCAGCAGAGCGGGGTCAGGTTTGAACACTGAAGCTTTCTTT	CATSRAGSGLNTEAFF
TRBJ2-3	-	-	15	TRBV18	TGTGCCAGCTCACCTCAACGGGTCAGCACAGATACGCAGTATTTT	CASSPQRVSTDTQYF
TRBJ1-5	-	-	15	TRBV6-1	TGTGCCACCCTCGAGGGTCGGGGAGGGGGTCAGCCCCAGCATTTT	CATLEGRGGGQPQHF
TRBJ1-2	-	TRBD1	14	TRBV30	TGTGCCTGGGGGACAGGGGGAAGGTATTTAGGCTACACCTTC	CAWGTGGRYLGYTF
TRBJ1-4	-	TRBD1	15	TRBV5-8	TGTGCCAGCAGCTTTAAGGGGGCGTCTAATGAAAAACTGTTTTTT	CASSFKGASNEKLFF
TRBJ1-2	-	TRBD1	16	TRBV7-2	TGTGCCAGCAGCCGTCAGACAGGGGGGGCTAACTATGGCTACACCTTC	CASSRQTGGANYGYTF
TRBJ1-2	-	TRBD1	14	TRBV9	TGTGCCAGCAGCGGGGACAGGGGGGACTATGGCTACACCTTC	CASSGDRGDYGYTF
TRBJ1-2	-	-	15	TRBV23-1	TGCGCCAGCAGTCAATCGCCCAGGGTTTGCTATGGCTACACCTTC	CASSQSPRVCYGYTF
TRBJ1-4	-	-	15	TRBV18	TGTGCCAGCTCACAAGGGACCGGGGGGACTGAAAAACTGTTTTTT	CASSQGTGGTEKLFF
TRBJ2-3	-	-	12	TRBV5-5	TGTGCCAGCAGCCCGGACAGATATACGCAGTATTTT	CASSPDRYTQYF
TRBJ2-5	-	TRBD1	16	TRBV7-3	TGTGCCAGCAGCCCCGTCGACAGGGGATCCCAAGAGACCCAGTACTTC	CASSPVDRGSQETQYF
TRBJ1-1	-	TRBD1	16	TRBV5-6	TGTGCCAGCAGCTTGTTCGGTGGACAGGGCAACACTGAAGCTTTCTTT	CASSLFGGQGNTEAFF
TRBJ2-3	-	TRBD2	14	TRBV11-2	TGTGCCAGCAGCTTACCTAGCGGGGGAGATACGCAGTATTTT	CASSLPSGGDTQYF
TRBJ2-7	-	TRBD1	15	TRBV30	TGTGCCTGGAGTGTACCCCAGACAGGGATGTACGAGCAGTACTTC	CAWSVPQTGMYEQYF
TRBJ1-5	-	-	14	TRBV28	TGTGCCAGCAGTTCCGGTCAGGGCAATCAGCCCCAGCATTTT	CASSSGQGNQPQHF
TRBJ2-7	-	-	12	TRBV28	TGTGCCAGCAGCTTACAGGGCTACGAGCAGTACTTC	CASSLQGYEQYF
TRBJ2-2	-	-	13	TRBV6-6	TGTGCCAGCAGATCTAGCAGCACCGGGGAGCTGTTTTTT	CASRSSSTGELFF
TRBJ2-2	once	-	13	TRBV5-1	TGCGCCAGCAGCGTGCACATTACCGGGGAGCTGTTTTTT	CASSVHITGELFF
TRBJ2-4	-	TRBD2	14	TRBV5-6	TGTGCCAGCAGCCAGACTAGCGGGAGCTACATTCAGTACTTC	CASSQTSGSYIQYF
TRBJ1-4	-	-	14	TRBV13	TGTGCCAGCAGCGTTAGGACAGTTGATGAAAAACTGTTTTTT	CASSVRTVDEKLFF
TRBJ2-1	-	TRBD2	15	TRBV29-1	TGCAGCGCGGGCCGGGGGGGCACATCCTACAATGAGCAGTTCTTC	CSAGRGGTSYNEQFF
TRBJ1-5	-	-	14	TRBV28	TGTGCCAGCAGAGGGAGATCAAGCAATCAGCCCCAGCATTTT	CASRGRSSNQPQHF
TRBJ2-2	-	-	16	TRBV27	TGTGCCAGCAGTTACCGGACTGCCCCCAACACCGGGGAGCTGTTTTTT	CASSYRTAPNTGELFF
TRBJ2-3	-	-	13	TRBV6-5	TGTGCCAGTTGGGTGCGGGGCACAGATACGCAGTATTTT	CASWVRGTDTQYF
TRBJ2-2	once	TRBD1	14	TRBV5-4	TGTGCCAGCAGCCAACGGACAGGGGCCGGGGAGCTGTTTTTT	CASSQRTGAGELFF
TRBJ1-1	-	-	13	TRBV5-1	TGCGCCAGCAAGTGGGAGAGTGGAACTGAAGCTTTCTTT	CASKWESGTEAFF
TRBJ1-5	-	-	14	TRBV19	TGTGCCAGTACAGACCCGCGGCGGATTCAGCCCCAGCATTTT	CASTDPRRIQPQHF
TRBJ2-5	-	TRBD1	13	TRBV6-5	TGTGCCAGCAGCAGACAGGGCGGAATTGCCCAGTACTTC	CASSRQGGIAQYF
TRBJ1-5	-	-	13	TRBV28	TGTGCCAGCATGAGACAGGGCAATCAGCCCCAGCATTTT	CASMRQGNQPQHF
TRBJ1-5	-	-	13	TRBV28	TGTGCCACGAGTTGGGCAGGGCCCCAGCCCCAGCATTTT	CATSWAGPQPQHF
TRBJ2-1	-	-	15	TRBV7-8	TGTGCCAGCAGCTCCCTAAGCGGCTCCTACAATGAGCAGTTCTTC	CASSSLSGSYNEQFF
TRBJ2-4	-	-	17	TRBV27	TGTGCCAGCAGTCCCGGGACTGACTTTTTAGCCAAAAACATTCAGTACTTC	CASSPGTDFLAKNIQYF
TRBJ2-7	-	-	13	TRBV5-6	TGTGCCAGCAGCTTGGTTGGCAGGGCCGAGCAGTACTTC	CASSLVGRAEQYF
TRBJ1-3	-	-	13	TRBV19	TGTGCCAGTAGTATCCAGTACGGAAACACCATATATTTT	CASSIQYGNTIYF
TRBJ1-6	-	-	17	TRBV15	TGTGCCACCAGCAGAGATCTATCCGGGGGAGGTAATTCACCCCTCCACTTT	CATSRDLSGGGNSPLHF
TRBJ2-1	-	TRBD2	16	TRBV27	TGTGCCAGCAGTTTACAAGCGGGAGGCCCCTACAATGAGCAGTTCTTC	CASSLQAGGPYNEQFF
TRBJ1-2	-	-	11	TRBV20-1	TGCAGTGCCCCAGACTACCCAGGCTACACCTTC	CSAPDYPGYTF